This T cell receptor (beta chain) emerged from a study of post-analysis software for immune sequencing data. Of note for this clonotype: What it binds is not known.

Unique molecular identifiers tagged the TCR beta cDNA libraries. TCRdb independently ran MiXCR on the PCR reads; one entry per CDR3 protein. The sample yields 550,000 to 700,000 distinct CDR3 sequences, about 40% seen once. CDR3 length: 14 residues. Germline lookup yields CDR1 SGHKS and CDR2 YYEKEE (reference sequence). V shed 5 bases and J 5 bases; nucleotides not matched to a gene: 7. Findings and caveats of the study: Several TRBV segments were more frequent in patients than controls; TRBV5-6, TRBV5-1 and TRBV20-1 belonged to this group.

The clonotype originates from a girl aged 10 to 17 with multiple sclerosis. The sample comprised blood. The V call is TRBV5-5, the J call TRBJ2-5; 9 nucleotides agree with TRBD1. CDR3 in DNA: TGTGCCAGCAGTGCAGGACAGGGGCGGGAGACCCAGTACTTC. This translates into CASSAGQGRETQYF.